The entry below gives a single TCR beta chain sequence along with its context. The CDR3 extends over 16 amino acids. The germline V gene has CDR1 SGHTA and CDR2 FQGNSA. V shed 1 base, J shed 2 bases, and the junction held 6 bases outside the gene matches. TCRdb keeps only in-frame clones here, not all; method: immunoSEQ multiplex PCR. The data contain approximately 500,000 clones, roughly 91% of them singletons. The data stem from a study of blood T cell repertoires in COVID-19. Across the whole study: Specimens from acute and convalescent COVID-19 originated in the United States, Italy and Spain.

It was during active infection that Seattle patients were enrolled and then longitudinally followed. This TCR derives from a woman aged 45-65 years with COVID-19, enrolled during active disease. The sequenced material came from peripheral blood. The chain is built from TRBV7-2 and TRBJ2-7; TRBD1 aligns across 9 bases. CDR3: CASSLDRGPWTYEQYF. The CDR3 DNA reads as TGTGCCAGCAGCTTAGACAGGGGGCCCTGGACCTACGAGCAGTACTTC. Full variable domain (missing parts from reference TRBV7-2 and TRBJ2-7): GAGVSQSPSNKVTEKGKDVELRCDPISGHTALYWYRQSLGQGLEFLIYFQGNSAPDKSGLPSDRFSAERTGGSVSTLTIQRTQQEDSAVYLCASSLDRGPWTYEQYFGPGTRLTVT.